The 18 T cell receptor beta chains presented below share a single source sample, sequenced in a study of cytomegalovirus exposure and HLA in healthy donors. The data were produced by immunoSEQ multiplex PCR, yet TCRdb's version contains in-frame clones alone and is incomplete. The table has over 150,000 clones, roughly 90% seen once; the top ten hold around 4.4%. What was sequenced was PBMCs. These receptor sequences come from a man younger than 30 in good health and CMV-seropositive.

CDR3 sequence: CASKEGGYNEQFF. For the CDR3, the DNA is TGTGCCAGCAAGGAGGGAGGGTACAATGAGCAGTTCTTC. This chain joins TRBV6-1 and TRBJ2-1, with 7 bases identical to TRBD2. The germline V gene has CDR1 MNHNS and CDR2 SASEGT. The CDR3 has 13 amino acids. V dropped 7 bases and J dropped 4; count of bases not matched to a gene: 4.

The gene calls are TRBV10-3 and TRBJ2-7; D is possibly TRBD2 (7 bases). There are 13 residues in the CDR3. The germline V and J ends were trimmed by 4 bases and 7 bases, with 14 bases remaining between them. Germline lookup yields CDR1 ENHRY and CDR2 SYGVKD. The CDR3 coding sequence is TGTGCCATCAGTGGGGTGGGAGGGGGAGAGCAGTACTTC. It encodes CAISGVGGGEQYF.

CDR3 in amino acids: CASSFRYRGHGEQYF. The CDR3 DNA follows: TGTGCCAGCAGCTTCCGGTACAGGGGACACGGCGAGCAGTACTTC. The chain joins TRBV13 to TRBJ2-7; 7 nucleotides agree with TRBD1. After removal of 3 bases from V and 6 bases from J, the junction contained 11 bases not matched to a gene. The germline V gene encodes CDR1 PRHDT and CDR2 FYEKMQ (reference sequence). The CDR3 totals 15 residues.

This chain links TRBV29-1 with TRBJ2-7; D perhaps matches TRBD1 (6 bases). Germline assignment: CDR1 SQVTM and CDR2 ANQGSEA. Trimming cost V 6 bases and J 3 bases, with 15 bases left between them. The CDR3 is 13 residues long. The CDR3 here is CSVVGQTNYEQYF. CDR3 nucleotides: TGCAGCGTGGTAGGACAGACAAACTACGAGCAGTACTTC.

The CDR3 nucleotides read TGTGCCAGCAGCTTAGTTATGGGGACAAGGACCTACGAGCAGTACTTC. Translated, it gives CASSLVMGTRTYEQYF. The chain couples TRBV11-2 to TRBJ2-7; possible D gene TRBD1, 6 bases. The V end was cut by 1 base, the J end by 2 bases, with 15 bases between. Germline V lookup: CDR1 SGHAT, CDR2 FQNNGV. The length of the CDR3 is 16 residues. The whole variable domain, filled in from reference TRBV11-2 and TRBJ2-7, reads EAGVAQSPRYKIIEKRQSVAFWCNPISGHATLYWYQQILGQGPKLLIQFQNNGVVDDSQLPKDRFSAERLKGVDSTLKIQPAKLEDSAVYLCASSLVMGTRTYEQYFGPGTRLTVT.

The V call is TRBV11-3, the J call TRBJ1-1, with D possibly matching TRBD1 (6 bases). CDR3 size: 12 residues. The germline V gene encodes CDR1 SGHNT and CDR2 YENEEA. Trimming left V 7 bases short and J 10 bases short, with 16 bases between. For the CDR3, the DNA is TGTGCCAGCACCCCCGGGGGGCGCGGAGCTTTCTTT. Translation: CASTPGGRGAFF.

This chain uses TRBV11-2 with TRBJ2-3, with TRBD2 matching over 9 bases. V lost 3 bases and J lost 3; bases outside the gene matches: 4. CDR3 length: 15 amino acids. CDR1 is SGHAT, CDR2 FQNNGV, per germline. The CDR3 nucleotides are TGTGCCAGCAGCTTTAGCGGGAGTCGGACAGATACGCAGTATTTT. Translating gives CASSFSGSRTDTQYF.

The V call is TRBV14, the J call TRBJ1-2; D unclear. Germline V gives CDR1 SGHDN, CDR2 FVKESK. V gave up 4 bases and J gave up 4 bases, with 10 bases separating them. The CDR3 sequence is 13 residues long. This CDR3 is CASSPGVSYGYTF. CDR3 coding DNA: TGTGCCAGCAGCCCCGGGGTCTCCTATGGCTACACCTTC.

This chain uses TRBV13 with TRBJ2-2, with TRBD2 identical over 7 bases. After removal of 6 bases from V and 2 bases from J, the junction contained 3 bases not matched to a gene. The germline V gene has CDR1 PRHDT and CDR2 FYEKMQ (reference sequence). CDR3 size: 14 residues. The CDR3 coding sequence is TGTGCCAGCAGTACTAGCGATAACACCGGGGAGCTGTTTTTT. Protein product: CASSTSDNTGELFF.

This chain links TRBV9 with TRBJ2-2, with 10 positions matching TRBD2. The germline CDR1 and CDR2 sequences are SGDLS and YYNGEE. J was trimmed by 7 bases and V by 2 bases; bases with no gene match: 8. The length of the CDR3 is 16 residues. The CDR3 coding sequence is TGTGCCAGCAGCGTCAGCGGGAGGGCCATCGGCGGGGAGCTGTTTTTT. Protein: CASSVSGRAIGGELFF. The entire variable domain, with the rest obtained from reference TRBV9 and TRBJ2-2, is as follows: DSGVTQTPKHLITATGQRVTLRCSPRSGDLSVYWYQQSLDQGLQFLIQYYNGEERAKGNILERFSAQQFPDLHSELNLSSLELGDSALYFCASSVSGRAIGGELFFGEGSRLTVL.

This clone showed up just a few times. The genes are TRBV4-1 and TRBJ2-7; 7 bases match TRBD1. V dropped 3 bases and J dropped 2; count of bases not matched to a gene: 7. The CDR3 consists of 15 residues. The germline gives CDR1 MGHRA, CDR2 YSYEKL. CDR3 sequence (DNA): TGCGCCAGCAGCCACCAAACAGGGGTTGCCTACGAGCAGTACTTC. Protein product: CASSHQTGVAYEQYF.

The count of this clone is one. This rearrangement joins TRBV6-5 to TRBJ2-2; 8 bases align to TRBD2. Germline assignment: CDR1 MNHEY and CDR2 SVGAGI. Germline trimming cut 5 bases from V and 4 bases from J; bases unmatched to any gene: 6. The CDR3 length is 15 residues. The CDR3 protein is CASSRTGGGTGELFF. The CDR3 nucleotides read TGTGCCAGCAGTCGAACGGGGGGGGGCACCGGGGAGCTGTTTTTT.

The CDR3 spells CASSQVGGGEQFF. In nucleotides, the CDR3 is TGTGCCAGCAGCCAAGTAGGGGGTGGTGAGCAGTTCTTC. The J gene is TRBJ2-1, the V gene TRBV14, with a tentative D call TRBD1 (6 bases). V lost 1 base and J 9 bases, leaving 10 bases between the germline ends. There are 13 residues in the CDR3. CDR1 is SGHDN, CDR2 FVKESK, per germline.

The rearrangement links TRBV5-4 to TRBJ1-3; 7 positions match TRBD1. J was trimmed by 2 bases and V by 2 bases; bases with no gene match: 4. The CDR3 spans 15 residues. The germline V gene has CDR1 SGHNT and CDR2 YYREEE (reference sequence). CDR3 in amino acids: CASSFRGSPGNTIYF. The CDR3 DNA reads TGTGCCAGCAGCTTCAGGGGGTCTCCTGGAAACACCATATATTTT.

This sequence joins TRBV14 and TRBJ2-7; the match to TRBD2 covers 10 bases. Germline CDR1 is SGHDN and CDR2 is FVKESK. V shed 1 base and J 3 bases; nucleotides not matched to a gene: 3. CDR3 length: 15 residues. The CDR3 sequence: CASSQGPSGSYEQYF. CDR3 bases: TGTGCCAGCAGCCAAGGTCCTAGCGGGAGCTACGAGCAGTACTTC.

The gene calls are TRBV18 and TRBJ2-3; 9 bases align to TRBD1. CDR1 and CDR2 from the germline V gene are KGHSH and LQKENI. Trimming removed 3 bases from V and 4 bases from J; junction bases left unmatched: 8. The CDR3 is made up of 16 amino acids. The CDR3 bases are TGTGCCAGCTCACCCTCGGGGGACAGGGCGGCAGATACGCAGTATTTT. Its protein is CASSPSGDRAADTQYF.

The V call is TRBV28, the J call TRBJ2-5; the D is unclear. There are 13 residues in the CDR3. Trimming took 3 bases from V and 2 from J, leaving 7 bases between them. CDR1 and CDR2 (germline): MDHEN, SYDVKM. The CDR3, as DNA: TGTGCCAGCAGTTTGTCAGGACAAGAGACCCAGTACTTC. Residues: CASSLSGQETQYF.

J is TRBJ2-7 and V is TRBV6-6, with 8 bases lining up with TRBD2. J was trimmed by 0 bases and V by 5 bases; bases with no gene match: 3. Germline lookup yields CDR1 MNHNY and CDR2 SVGAGI (reference sequence). The CDR3 is made up of 14 amino acids. CDR3 DNA sequence: TGTGCCAGCAGTCCGACTAGCGTCTCCTACGAGCAGTACTTC. Translation gives CASSPTSVSYEQYF.